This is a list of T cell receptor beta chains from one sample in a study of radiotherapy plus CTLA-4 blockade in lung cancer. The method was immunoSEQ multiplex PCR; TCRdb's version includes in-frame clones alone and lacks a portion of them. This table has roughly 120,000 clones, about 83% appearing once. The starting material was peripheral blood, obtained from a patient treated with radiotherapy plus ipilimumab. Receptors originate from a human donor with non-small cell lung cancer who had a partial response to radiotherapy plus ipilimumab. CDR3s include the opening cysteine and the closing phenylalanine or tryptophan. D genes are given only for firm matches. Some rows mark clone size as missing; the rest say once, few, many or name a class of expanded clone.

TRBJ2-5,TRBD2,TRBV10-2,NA,TGCGCCAGCAGTGACGGGCGGGAGGGCCGAGAGACCCAGTACTTC,CASSDGREGRETQYF
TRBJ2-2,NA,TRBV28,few,TGTGCCAGCAGTTTATCAGGGGTGAGAAGCACCGGGGAGCTGTTTTTT,CASSLSGVRSTGELFF
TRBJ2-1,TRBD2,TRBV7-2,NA,TGTGCCAGCAGCTTAAATCCTAGCGGAAGCTCCTACAATGAGCAGTTCTTC,CASSLNPSGSSYNEQFF
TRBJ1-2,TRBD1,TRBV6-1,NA,TGTGCCAGCAGGTTCAGGGACAGGGGGAACTATGGCTACACCTTC,CASRFRDRGNYGYTF
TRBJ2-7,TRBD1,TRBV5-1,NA,TGCGCCAGCAGCTTTTTTTCGCCGGACAGGGGGCGCGTTTACGAGCAGTACTTC,CASSFFSPDRGRVYEQYF
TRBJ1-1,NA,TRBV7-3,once,TGTGCCAGCAGCTTTCAGGGGTCGGGCACTGAAGCTTTCTTT,CASSFQGSGTEAFF
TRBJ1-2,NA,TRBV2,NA,TGTGCCAGCAGGGGAGACAGGTTCTTGGGCTACACCTTC,CASRGDRFLGYTF
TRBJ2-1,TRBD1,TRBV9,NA,TGTGCCAGCAGCGTAGCGGGACAGGTCAACAATGAGCAGTTCTTC,CASSVAGQVNNEQFF
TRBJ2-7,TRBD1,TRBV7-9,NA,TGTGCCAGCAGCTTAGGGACAGGGCCTCCCACCTACGAGCAGTACTTC,CASSLGTGPPTYEQYF
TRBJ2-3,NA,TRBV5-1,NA,TGCGCCAGCAGCTTGGCTGAGCATACGCAGTATTTT,CASSLAEHTQYF
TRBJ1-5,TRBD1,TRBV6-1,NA,TGTGCCAGCGGTAAGGGACAGGGGAGCAATCAGCCCCAGCATTTT,CASGKGQGSNQPQHF
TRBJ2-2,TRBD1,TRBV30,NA,TGTGCCTGGAGTTATGCCCGCTCTGGGGACAGGGGATCCGGGGAGCTGTTTTTT,CAWSYARSGDRGSGELFF
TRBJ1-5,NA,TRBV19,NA,TGTGCCAGTAGCCCCCTCGGGGGTTACGGCAATCAGCCCCAGCATTTT,CASSPLGGYGNQPQHF
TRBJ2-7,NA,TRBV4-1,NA,TGCGCCAGCAGCCAAGAGGTAGCGGAGAACTCCTACGAGCAGTACTTC,CASSQEVAENSYEQYF
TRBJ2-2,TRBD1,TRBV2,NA,TGTGCCAGCAGTGAAAGGGGGCACACCGGGGAGCTGTTTTTT,CASSERGHTGELFF
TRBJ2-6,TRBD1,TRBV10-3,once,TGTGCCATCAGCGAAAATTTGGGACCGGGACAGAACTTTCGTGGGGCCAACGTCCTGACTTTC,CAISENLGPGQNFRGANVLTF
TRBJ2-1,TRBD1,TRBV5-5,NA,TGTGCCAGCAGCCAGACAGGGCTCGACAATGAGCAGTTCTTC,CASSQTGLDNEQFF
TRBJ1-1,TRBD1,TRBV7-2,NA,TGTGCCAGCAGCCCGACAGGGGTCACTGAAGCTTTCTTT,CASSPTGVTEAFF
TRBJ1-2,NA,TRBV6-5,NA,TGTGCCACCATTCGAGTAGCGGGGAACTATGGCTACACCTTC,CATIRVAGNYGYTF